The sequence of this T cell receptor (beta chain) was determined in a study of cytomegalovirus exposure and HLA in healthy donors. Study-level points and caveats: Near-uniform donor sequencing depth was presumed by presence/absence analyses. In a later analysis, a genetic analysis reported fewer productive-TCR N-insertions in an Asian-associated ancestry cluster than the cohort average.

Trimming stripped 1 base from V and 7 bases from J, with 10 bases between. The CDR3 contains 13 residues. In germline, CDR1 is LNHNV, CDR2 YYDKDF (reference sequence). It was with 60 Vbeta and 13 Jbeta primers that the PCR ran. As originally analysed: About 10 million of tens of millions of unique TCR beta chains were shared, per a later count. Sequencing used immunoSEQ multiplex PCR; TCRdb keeps in-frame clones, though not all of them. V, J and clone size are those of that table, while D and trimming were read from the DNA. The sample consists of nearly 110,000 clones, under 80% of them appearing once. Donors sampled were nominally healthy, though unrecorded immune exposures were likely. In the case of this clone: Its specificity is not known.

Sequenced: PBMCs. The chain uses TRBV15 and TRBJ1-1; D call uncertain. The source of this sequence is a man in his sixties in good health and CMV-seronegative. As DNA, the CDR3 is TGTGCCACCAGCAGAGTCCCCTCAGGTGAAGCTTTCTTT. Amino acid sequence: CATSRVPSGEAFF.